The entry below describes one T cell receptor (beta chain). The data were taken from a study of blood T cell repertoires in COVID-19. Background on the study: The United States, Italy and Spain were the sources of the acute and convalescent COVID-19 samples.

Germline V gene data show CDR1 as SGHRS and CDR2 as YFSETQ. The V and J ends lost 4 bases and 0 bases respectively, with 11 bases between them. The CDR3 length is 14 residues. Sequencing was performed with immunoSEQ multiplex PCR; in TCRdb, only in-frame clones are kept and a portion is missing. The sample lists about 260,000 clones; approximately 86% were seen once. The material sequenced was peripheral blood. This TCR derives from a woman aged 55-69 years with COVID-19, enrolled during active disease. The rearrangement links TRBV5-1 to TRBJ2-7, with a possible D match to TRBD2 (6 bases). In DNA, the CDR3 is TGCGCCAGCAGCAGTAGCGGAAGCTCCTACGAGCAGTACTTC. As protein: CASSSSGSSYEQYF.